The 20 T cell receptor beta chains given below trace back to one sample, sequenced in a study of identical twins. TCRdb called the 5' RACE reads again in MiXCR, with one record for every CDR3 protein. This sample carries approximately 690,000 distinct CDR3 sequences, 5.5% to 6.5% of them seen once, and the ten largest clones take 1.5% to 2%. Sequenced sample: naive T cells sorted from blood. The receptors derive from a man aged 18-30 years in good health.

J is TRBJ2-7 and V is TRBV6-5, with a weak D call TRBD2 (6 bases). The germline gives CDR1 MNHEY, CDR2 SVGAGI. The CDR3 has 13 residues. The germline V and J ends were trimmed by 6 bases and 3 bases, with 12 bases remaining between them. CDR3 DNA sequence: TGTGCCAGCAGCTTAGCGGTTAACTACGAGCAGTACGTC. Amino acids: CASSLAVNYEQYV.

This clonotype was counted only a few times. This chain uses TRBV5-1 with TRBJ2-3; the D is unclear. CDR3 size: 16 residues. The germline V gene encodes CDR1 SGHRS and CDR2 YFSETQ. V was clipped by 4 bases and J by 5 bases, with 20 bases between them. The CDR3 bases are TGCGCCAGCAGCACCGCCCTCGCCGCACTCGGAGATACGCAGTATTTT. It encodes CASSTALAALGDTQYF.

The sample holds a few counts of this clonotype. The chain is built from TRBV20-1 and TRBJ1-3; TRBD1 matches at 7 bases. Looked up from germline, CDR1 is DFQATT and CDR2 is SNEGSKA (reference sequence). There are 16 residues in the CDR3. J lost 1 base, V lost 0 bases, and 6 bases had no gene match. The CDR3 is CSARDRQGRSGNTIYF. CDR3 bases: TGCAGTGCTAGAGATCGACAGGGTAGATCTGGAAACACCATATATTTT.

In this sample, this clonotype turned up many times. CDR3 amino acids: CSAKTPGQGHEKLFF. In DNA form, the CDR3 reads TGCAGCGCCAAAACTCCGGGACAGGGACATGAAAAACTGTTTTTT. V is TRBV20-1 and J is TRBJ1-4, with TRBD1 identical over 9 bases. Germline CDR1 is DFQATT and CDR2 is SNEGSKA (reference sequence). The CDR3 covers 15 residues.

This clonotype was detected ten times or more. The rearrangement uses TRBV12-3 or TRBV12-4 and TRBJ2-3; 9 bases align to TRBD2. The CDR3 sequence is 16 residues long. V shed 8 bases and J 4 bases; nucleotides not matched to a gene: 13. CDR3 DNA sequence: TGTGCCAGCGGTAGGGTAGCGGGAGTCGAGGCAGATACGCAGTATTTT. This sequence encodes CASGRVAGVEADTQYF.

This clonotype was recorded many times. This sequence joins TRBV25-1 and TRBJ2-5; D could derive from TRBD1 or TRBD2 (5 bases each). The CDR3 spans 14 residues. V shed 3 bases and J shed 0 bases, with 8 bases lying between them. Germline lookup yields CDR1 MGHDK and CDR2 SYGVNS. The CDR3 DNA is TGTGCCAGCAGTGAGTGGGGGAACCAAGAGACCCAGTACTTC. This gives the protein CASSEWGNQETQYF.

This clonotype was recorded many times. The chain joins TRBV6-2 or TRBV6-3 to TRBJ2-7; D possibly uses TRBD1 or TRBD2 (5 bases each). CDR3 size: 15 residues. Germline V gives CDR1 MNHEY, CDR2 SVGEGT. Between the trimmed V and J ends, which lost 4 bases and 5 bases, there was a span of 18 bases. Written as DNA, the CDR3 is TGTGCCAGCAGTTCCCTGGGACGGGTGCCAAACGAGCAGTACTTC. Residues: CASSSLGRVPNEQYF.

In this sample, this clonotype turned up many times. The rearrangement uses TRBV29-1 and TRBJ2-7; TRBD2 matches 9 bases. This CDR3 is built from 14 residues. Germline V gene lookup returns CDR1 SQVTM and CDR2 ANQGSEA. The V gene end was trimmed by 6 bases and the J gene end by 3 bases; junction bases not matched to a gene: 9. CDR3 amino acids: CSVGPGLAVYEQYV. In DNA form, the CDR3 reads TGCAGCGTGGGGCCGGGACTAGCAGTCTACGAGCAGTACGTC.

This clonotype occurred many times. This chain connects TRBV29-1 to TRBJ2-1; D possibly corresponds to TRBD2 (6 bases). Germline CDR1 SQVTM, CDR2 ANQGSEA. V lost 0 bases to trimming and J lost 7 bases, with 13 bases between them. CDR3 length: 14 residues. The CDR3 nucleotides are TGCAGCGTTGAAGAGGCGGGAAGTGGGAATGAGCAGTTCTTC. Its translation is CSVEEAGSGNEQFF.

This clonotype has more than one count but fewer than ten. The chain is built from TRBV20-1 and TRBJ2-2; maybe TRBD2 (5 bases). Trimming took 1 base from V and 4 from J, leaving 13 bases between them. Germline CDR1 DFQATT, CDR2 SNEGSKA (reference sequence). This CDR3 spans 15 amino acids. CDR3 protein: CSARAGSLPTGELFF. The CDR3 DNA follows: TGCAGTGCTAGAGCGGGGAGTTTACCCACCGGGGAGCTGTTTTTT.

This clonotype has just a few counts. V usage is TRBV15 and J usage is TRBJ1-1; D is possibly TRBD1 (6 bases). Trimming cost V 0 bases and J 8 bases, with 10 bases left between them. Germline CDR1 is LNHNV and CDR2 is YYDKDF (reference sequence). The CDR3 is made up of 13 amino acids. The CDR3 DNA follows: TGTGCCACCAGCAGAGATGGAGGGACAGAAGCTTTCTTT. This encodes CATSRDGGTEAFF.

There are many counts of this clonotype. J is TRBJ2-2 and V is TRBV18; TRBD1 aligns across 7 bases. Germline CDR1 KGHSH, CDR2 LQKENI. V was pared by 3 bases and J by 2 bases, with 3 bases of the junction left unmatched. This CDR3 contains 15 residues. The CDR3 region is CASSPGQLNTGELFF. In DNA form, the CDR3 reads TGTGCCAGCTCACCGGGACAGCTCAACACCGGGGAGCTGTTTTTT. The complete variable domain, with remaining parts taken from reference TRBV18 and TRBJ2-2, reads NAGVMQNPRHLVRRRGQEARLRCSPMKGHSHVYWYRQLPEEGLKFMVYLQKENIIDESGMPKERFSAEFPKEGPSILRIQQVVRGDSAAYFCASSPGQLNTGELFFGEGSRLTVL.

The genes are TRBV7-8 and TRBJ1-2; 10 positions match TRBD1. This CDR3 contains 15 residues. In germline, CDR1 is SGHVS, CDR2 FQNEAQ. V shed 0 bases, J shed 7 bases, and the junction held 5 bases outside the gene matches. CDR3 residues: CASSLATGGEGGYTF. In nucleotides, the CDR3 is TGTGCCAGCAGCTTAGCGACAGGGGGCGAAGGTGGCTACACCTTC.

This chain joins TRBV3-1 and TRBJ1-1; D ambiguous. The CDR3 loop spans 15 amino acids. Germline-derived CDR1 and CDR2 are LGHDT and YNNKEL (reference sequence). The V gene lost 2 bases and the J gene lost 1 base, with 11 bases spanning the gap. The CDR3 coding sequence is TGTGCCAGCAGCCAAATCGGAGGTAGGAACACTGAAGCTTTCTTT. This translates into CASSQIGGRNTEAFF. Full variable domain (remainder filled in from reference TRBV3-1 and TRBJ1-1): DTAVSQTPKYLVTQMGNDKSIKCEQNLGHDTMYWYKQDSKKFLKIMFSYNNKELIINETVPNRFSPKSPDKAHLNLHINSLELGDSAVYFCASSQIGGRNTEAFFGQGTRLTVV.

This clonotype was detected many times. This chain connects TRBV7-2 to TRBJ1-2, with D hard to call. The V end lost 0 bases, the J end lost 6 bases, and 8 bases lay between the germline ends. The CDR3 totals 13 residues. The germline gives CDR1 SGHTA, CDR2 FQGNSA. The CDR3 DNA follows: TGTGCCAGCAGCTTAGCCGGGCTGGATGGCTACACCTTC. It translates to CASSLAGLDGYTF.

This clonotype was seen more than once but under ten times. The CDR3 DNA reads TGTGCCAGCAGCTTGATGGGAAAGAAGACTGAAGCTTTCTTT. It yields the protein CASSLMGKKTEAFF. The chain combines TRBV7-9 with TRBJ1-1; D uncertain. The germline gives CDR1 SEHNR, CDR2 FQNEAQ (reference sequence). Trimming took off 3 bases at V and 5 bases at J, with 13 bases between the two ends. The CDR3 is 14 residues long.

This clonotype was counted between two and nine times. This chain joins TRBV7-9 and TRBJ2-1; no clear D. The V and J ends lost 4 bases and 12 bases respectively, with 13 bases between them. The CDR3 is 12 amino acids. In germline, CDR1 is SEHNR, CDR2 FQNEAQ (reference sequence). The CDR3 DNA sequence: TGTGCCAGCAGCTCTCGAGCAATCAGGCAGTTCTTC. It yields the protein CASSSRAIRQFF.

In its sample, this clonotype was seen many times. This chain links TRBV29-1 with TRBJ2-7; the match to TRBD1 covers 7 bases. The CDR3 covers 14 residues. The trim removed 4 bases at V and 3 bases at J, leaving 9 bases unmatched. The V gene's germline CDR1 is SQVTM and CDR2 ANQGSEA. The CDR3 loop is CSVAPTGFNYEQYF. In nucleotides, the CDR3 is TGCAGCGTTGCGCCGACAGGGTTTAACTACGAGCAGTACTTC.

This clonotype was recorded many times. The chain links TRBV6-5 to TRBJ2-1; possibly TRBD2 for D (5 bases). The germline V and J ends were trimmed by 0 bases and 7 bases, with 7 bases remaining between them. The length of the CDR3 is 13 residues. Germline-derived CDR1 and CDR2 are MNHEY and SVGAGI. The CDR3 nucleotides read TGTGCCAGCAGTTACTCGTCGGGGAATGAGCAGTTCTTC. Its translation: CASSYSSGNEQFF.

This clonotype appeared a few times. The CDR3 DNA follows: TGTGCCAGCAGTAAGGCCCTCGGACAGGGCAACAATGAGCAGTTCTTC. This sequence encodes CASSKALGQGNNEQFF. The V gene is TRBV25-1, the J gene TRBJ2-1; 8 bases fit TRBD1. The germline gives CDR1 MGHDK, CDR2 SYGVNS. The CDR3 runs to 16 residues. V trimming: 5 bases; J trimming: 5 bases; junction bases outside the gene matches: 11.